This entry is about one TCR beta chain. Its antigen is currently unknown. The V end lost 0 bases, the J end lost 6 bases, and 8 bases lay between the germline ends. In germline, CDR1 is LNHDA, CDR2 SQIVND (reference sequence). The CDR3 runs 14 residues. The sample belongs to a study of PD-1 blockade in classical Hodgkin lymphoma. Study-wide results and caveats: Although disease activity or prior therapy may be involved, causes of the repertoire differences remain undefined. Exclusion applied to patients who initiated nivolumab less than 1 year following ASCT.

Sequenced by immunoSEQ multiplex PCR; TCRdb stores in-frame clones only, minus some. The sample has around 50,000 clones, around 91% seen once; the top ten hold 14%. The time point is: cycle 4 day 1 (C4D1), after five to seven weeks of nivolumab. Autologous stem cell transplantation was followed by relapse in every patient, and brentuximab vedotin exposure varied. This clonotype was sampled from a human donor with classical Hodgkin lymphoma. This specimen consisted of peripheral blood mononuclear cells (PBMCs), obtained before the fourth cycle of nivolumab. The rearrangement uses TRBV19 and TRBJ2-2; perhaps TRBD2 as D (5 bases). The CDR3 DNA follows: TGTGCCAGTAGTATAGATCCCGGGGCCGGGGAGCTGTTTTTT. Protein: CASSIDPGAGELFF.